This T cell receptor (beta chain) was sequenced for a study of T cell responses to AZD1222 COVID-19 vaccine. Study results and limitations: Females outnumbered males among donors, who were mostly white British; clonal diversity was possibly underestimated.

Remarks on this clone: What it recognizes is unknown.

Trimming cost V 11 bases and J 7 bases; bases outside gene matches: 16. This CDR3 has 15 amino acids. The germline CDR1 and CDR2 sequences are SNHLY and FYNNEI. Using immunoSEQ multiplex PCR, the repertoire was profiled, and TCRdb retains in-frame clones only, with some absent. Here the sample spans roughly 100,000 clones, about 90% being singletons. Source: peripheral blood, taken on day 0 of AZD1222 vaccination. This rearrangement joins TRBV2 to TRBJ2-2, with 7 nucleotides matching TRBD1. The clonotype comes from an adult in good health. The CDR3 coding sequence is TGTGCCGGCAAGGTCGGGACAGTAAGTGGCGGGGAGCTGTTTTTT. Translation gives CAGKVGTVSGGELFF. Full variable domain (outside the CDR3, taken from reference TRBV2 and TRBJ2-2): EPEVTQTPSHQVTQMGQEVILRCVPISNHLYFYWYRQILGQKVEFLVSFYNNEISEKSEIFDDQFSVERPDGSNFTLKIRSTKLEDSAMYFCAGKVGTVSGGELFFGEGSRLTVL.